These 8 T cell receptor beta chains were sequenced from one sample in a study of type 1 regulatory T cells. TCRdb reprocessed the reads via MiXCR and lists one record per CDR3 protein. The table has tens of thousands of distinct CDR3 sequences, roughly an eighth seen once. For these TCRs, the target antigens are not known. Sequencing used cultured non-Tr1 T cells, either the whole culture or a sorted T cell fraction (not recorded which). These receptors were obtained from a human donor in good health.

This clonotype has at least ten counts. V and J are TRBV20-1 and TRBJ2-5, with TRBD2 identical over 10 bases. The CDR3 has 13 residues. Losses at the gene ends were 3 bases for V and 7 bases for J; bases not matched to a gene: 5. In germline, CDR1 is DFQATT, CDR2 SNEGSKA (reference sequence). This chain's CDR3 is CSARGLAGVTQYF. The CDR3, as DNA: TGCAGTGCTAGGGGCCTAGCGGGAGTGACCCAGTACTTC.

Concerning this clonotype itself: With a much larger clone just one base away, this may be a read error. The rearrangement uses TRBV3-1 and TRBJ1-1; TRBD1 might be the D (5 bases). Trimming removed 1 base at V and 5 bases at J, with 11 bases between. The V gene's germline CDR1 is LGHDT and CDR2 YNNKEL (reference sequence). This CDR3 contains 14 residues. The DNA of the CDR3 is TGTGCCAGCAGCCAAGTGTGGGGCCGGACTGAAGCTTTCTTT. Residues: CASSQVWGRTEAFF. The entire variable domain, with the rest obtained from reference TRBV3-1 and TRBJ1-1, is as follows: DTAVSQTPKYLVTQMGNDKSIKCEQNLGHDTMYWYKQDSKKFLKIMFSYNNKELIINETVPNRFSPKSPDKAHLNLHINSLELGDSAVYFCASSQVWGRTEAFFGQGTRLTVV.

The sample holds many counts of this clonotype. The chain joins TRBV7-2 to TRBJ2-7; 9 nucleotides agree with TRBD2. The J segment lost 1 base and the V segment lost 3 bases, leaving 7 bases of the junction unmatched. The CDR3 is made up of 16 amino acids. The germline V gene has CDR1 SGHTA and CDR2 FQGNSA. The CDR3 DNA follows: TGTGCCAGCAGCTTTATAGCGGGAGACAGTTCCTACGAGCAGTACTTC. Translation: CASSFIAGDSSYEQYF.

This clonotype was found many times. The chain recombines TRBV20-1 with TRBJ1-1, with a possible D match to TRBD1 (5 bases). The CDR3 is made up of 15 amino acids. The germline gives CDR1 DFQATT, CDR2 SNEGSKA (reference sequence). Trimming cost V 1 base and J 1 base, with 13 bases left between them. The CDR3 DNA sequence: TGCAGTGCTAGAGCGACGGGACTCACGAACACTGAAGCTTTCTTT. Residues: CSARATGLTNTEAFF.

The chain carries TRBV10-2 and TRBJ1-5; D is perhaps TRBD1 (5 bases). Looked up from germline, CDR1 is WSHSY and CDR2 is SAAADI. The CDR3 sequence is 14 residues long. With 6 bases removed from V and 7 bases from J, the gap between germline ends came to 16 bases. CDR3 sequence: CASRGTGNIQPQHF. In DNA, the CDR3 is TGCGCCAGCAGGGGGACCGGGAATATCCAGCCCCAGCATTTT.

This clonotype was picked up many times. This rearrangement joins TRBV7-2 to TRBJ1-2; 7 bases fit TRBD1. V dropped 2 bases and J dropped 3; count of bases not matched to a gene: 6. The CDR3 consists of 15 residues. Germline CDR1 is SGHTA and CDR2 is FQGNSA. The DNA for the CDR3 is TGTGCCAGCAGCTTATACAGGGGAGGTGACTATGGCTACACCTTC. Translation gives CASSLYRGGDYGYTF.

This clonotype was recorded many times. CDR3: CASSPDQGWASEAFF. Written as DNA, the CDR3 is TGTGCCAGCAGCCCAGATCAAGGGTGGGCCTCGGAAGCTTTCTTT. The chain recombines TRBV12-3 or TRBV12-4 with TRBJ1-1; no clear D gene. The CDR3 length is 15 residues. V lost 6 bases and J lost 8, with 22 bases in between.

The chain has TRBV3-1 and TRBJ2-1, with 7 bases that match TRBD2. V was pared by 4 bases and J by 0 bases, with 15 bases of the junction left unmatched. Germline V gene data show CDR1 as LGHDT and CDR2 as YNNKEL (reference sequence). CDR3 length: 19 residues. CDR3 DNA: TGTGCCAGCAGCCGCGTCAGCCCTCTAGCGGAGGGCTCCTACAATGAGCAGTTCTTC. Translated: CASSRVSPLAEGSYNEQFF.